The clone carrying this T cell receptor (beta chain) was recorded only once. What it binds is unknown. Germline CDR1 reads SGHTA; CDR2 reads FQGNSA. This CDR3 region has 13 residues. V shed 4 bases and J 5 bases; nucleotides not matched to a gene: 4. Primers: 60 Vbeta forward and 13 Jbeta reverse. Only in-frame clones appear in the TCRdb table, and some are missing; sequencing was by immunoSEQ multiplex PCR. The sample gives 120,000 to 150,000 clones, 75% to 90% of which show up once; approximately 2.9% is in the top ten. The entry originates in a study of cytomegalovirus exposure and HLA in healthy donors. Overall study findings and caveats: The authors later found most CMV-associated TCR beta chains appeared HLA-restricted.

This clonotype was obtained from a young woman in good health and CMV-seronegative. The chain recombines TRBV7-2 with TRBJ2-7; the match to TRBD1 covers 8 bases. The sample was PBMCs. Here the CDR3 reads CASSSQGANEQYF. DNA of the CDR3: TGTGCCAGCAGCTCTCAGGGGGCCAACGAGCAGTACTTC.